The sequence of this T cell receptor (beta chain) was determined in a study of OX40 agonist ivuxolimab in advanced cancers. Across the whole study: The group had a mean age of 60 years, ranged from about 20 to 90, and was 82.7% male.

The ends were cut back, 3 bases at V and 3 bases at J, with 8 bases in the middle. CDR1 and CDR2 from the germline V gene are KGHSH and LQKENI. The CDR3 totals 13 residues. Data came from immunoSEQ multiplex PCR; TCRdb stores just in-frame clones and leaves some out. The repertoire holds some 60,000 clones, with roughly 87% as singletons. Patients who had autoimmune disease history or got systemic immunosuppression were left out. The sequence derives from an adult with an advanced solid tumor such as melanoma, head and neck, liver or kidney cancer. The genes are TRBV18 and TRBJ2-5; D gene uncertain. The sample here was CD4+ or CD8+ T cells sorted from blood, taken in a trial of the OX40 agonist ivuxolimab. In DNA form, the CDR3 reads TGTGCCAGCTCACCTCAGGTTAAAGAGACCCAGTACTTC. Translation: CASSPQVKETQYF.